These T cell receptor beta chains were read from a single sample in a study. In TCRdb, the RT-PCR reads were re-called with MiXCR into one record per CDR3 protein. This table holds 650,000 to 800,000 distinct CDR3 sequences, approximately 14% found once. The sequencing sample was made of memory CD4+ T cells from blood. The receptors originated from a female donor in good health, serving as a healthy control. CDR3s include the opening cysteine and the closing phenylalanine or tryptophan. A D gene is named only where the DNA matches it firmly. Not every row has a clone size; where given, it reads once, few, many or a size class.

d_call j_call v_call clone_size cdr3_aa cdr3_nt
- TRBJ2-5 TRBV30 few CACTTSSQETQYF TGTGCCTGTACAACAAGTAGTCAAGAGACCCAGTACTTC
- TRBJ1-1 TRBV24-1 - CATSGPDVTGSWRTEAFF TGTGCCACCAGTGGTCCCGACGTGACAGGATCATGGCGCACTGAAGCTTTCTTT
TRBD2 TRBJ2-3 TRBV5-1 - CASSPGVSGDTDTQYF TGCGCCAGCAGCCCTGGGGTAAGCGGGGACACAGATACGCAGTATTTT
- TRBJ2-7 TRBV6-1 few CASSERQVTYEQYF TGTGCCAGCAGTGAAAGGCAGGTCACCTACGAGCAGTACTTC
TRBD1 TRBJ2-1 TRBV5-1 few CASSQGQGARTGWFF TGCGCCAGCAGCCAGGGACAGGGGGCTCGTACCGGCTGGTTCTTC
TRBD2 TRBJ2-1 TRBV20-1 few CSARDTGLADNEQFF TGCAGTGCTAGAGATACGGGACTAGCGGACAATGAGCAGTTCTTC
TRBD1 TRBJ1-4 TRBV11-2 - CASSLNPGQGGKLFF TGTGCCAGCAGCTTGAACCCGGGACAGGGCGGAAAACTGTTTTTT
TRBD1 TRBJ2-5 TRBV28 few CAIGDRVIRETQYF TGTGCAATCGGAGACAGGGTTATCCGAGAGACCCAGTACTTC
TRBD1 TRBJ2-3 TRBV12-3/TRBV12-4 many CASSLAGQGRADTQYF TGTGCCAGCAGTTTAGCGGGACAGGGTCGGGCAGATACGCAGTATTTT
TRBD1 TRBJ1-1 TRBV5-5 few CASSLHPSGGNTEAFF TGTGCCAGCAGCTTGCACCCATCAGGGGGGAACACTGAAGCTTTCTTT
- TRBJ1-1 TRBV28 few CASSLTLKAFF TGTGCCAGCAGTTTGACACTGAAAGCTTTCTTT
TRBD1 TRBJ2-5 TRBV27 - CASSGPGQGQETQYF TGTGCCAGCAGTGGTCCGGGACAGGGCCAAGAGACCCAGTACTTC
TRBD1 TRBJ1-5 TRBV27 many CASSNGQGGQPQHF TGTGCCAGCAGTAACGGACAGGGCGGGCAGCCCCAGCATTTT
TRBD2 TRBJ2-3 TRBV20-1 many CSATGTSGRATDTQYF TGCAGTGCCACCGGGACTAGCGGGAGGGCCACAGATACGCAGTATTTT
TRBD2 TRBJ2-2 TRBV29-1 many CSVEGASGRAGTGELFF TGCAGCGTTGAAGGGGCGAGCGGGAGGGCCGGCACCGGGGAGCTGTTTTTT
TRBD1 TRBJ2-1 TRBV7-3 many CASSRGQGAHNEQFF TGTGCCAGCAGCCGGGGACAGGGGGCCCACAATGAGCAGTTCTTC
TRBD1 TRBJ2-7 TRBV5-1 - CASSLGLATGGYEQYF TGCGCCAGCAGCTTAGGTTTAGCGACAGGGGGATACGAGCAGTACTTC
- TRBJ1-1 TRBV15 - CATSRDGMNTEAFF TGTGCCACCAGCAGAGATGGGATGAACACTGAAGCTTTCTTT
TRBD1 TRBJ2-2 TRBV10-3 - CAIRVGTGDTGELFF TGTGCCATCAGGGTTGGGACAGGGGACACCGGGGAGCTGTTTTTT
- TRBJ1-6 TRBV27 few CASSPYGILLNSPLHF TGTGCCAGCAGCCCGTACGGAATCCTTCTTAATTCACCCCTCCACTTT
- TRBJ2-5 TRBV9 few CASSVGSGREETQYF TGTGCCAGCAGCGTAGGCTCGGGACGGGAAGAGACCCAGTACTTC
TRBD2 TRBJ2-5 TRBV7-9 - CASSLSGLAGQETQYF TGTGCCAGCAGCCTCAGCGGGCTAGCGGGCCAAGAGACCCAGTACTTC
- TRBJ1-2 TRBV3-1 - CASSQDKGGYTF TGTGCCAGCAGCCAAGATAAAGGTGGCTACACCTTC
TRBD2 TRBJ2-1 TRBV3-1 few CASSQGPPGGSGNEQFF TGTGCCAGCAGCCAAGGGCCCCCTGGCGGGAGTGGCAATGAGCAGTTCTTC
TRBD1 TRBJ2-7 TRBV11-2 many CASSLGQGVPSYEQYF TGTGCCAGCAGCTTAGGACAGGGGGTCCCCTCCTACGAGCAGTACTTC
- TRBJ2-3 TRBV7-2 few CASQWQGTDTQYF TGTGCCAGCCAGTGGCAGGGCACAGATACGCAGTATTTT